These T cell receptor beta chains were read from a single sample in a study of OX40 agonist ivuxolimab in advanced cancers. Data came from immunoSEQ multiplex PCR; TCRdb stores just in-frame clones and leaves some out. The repertoire holds under 100,000 clones, 90% seen once, with just over 0.15% in the top ten. Sequenced here: CD4+ or CD8+ T cells sorted from blood, sampled in a trial of the OX40 agonist ivuxolimab. These receptors were taken from an adult with an advanced solid tumor such as melanoma, head and neck, liver or kidney cancer. Both conserved end residues are part of each CDR3. A D gene is named only where the DNA matches it firmly.

J: TRBJ1-1; V: TRBV5-8; D: .; DNA: TGTGCCAGCAGGAACCGTCGGGAGGCTGACACTGAAGCTTTCTTT; CDR3: CASRNRREADTEAFF
J: TRBJ2-3; V: TRBV5-1; D: TRBD2; DNA: TGCGCCAGCAGCTGGGGACTAGCGGGGGCGGATACGCAGTATTTT; CDR3: CASSWGLAGADTQYF
J: TRBJ2-1; V: TRBV5-1; D: TRBD2; DNA: TGCGCCAGCAGCTTGTACGCGAGCGGGAGCTCCTACAATGAGCAGTTCTTC; CDR3: CASSLYASGSSYNEQFF
J: TRBJ2-1; V: TRBV5-1; D: TRBD2; DNA: TGCGCCAGCAGCGGGGGACTAGCGGGATTTGGGGTTGATGAGCAGTTCTTC; CDR3: CASSGGLAGFGVDEQFF
J: TRBJ2-3; V: TRBV10-1; D: TRBD1; DNA: TGCGCCAGCAGTGAGTCGACAGGGGGGACAGATACGCAGTATTTT; CDR3: CASSESTGGTDTQYF
J: TRBJ2-3; V: TRBV29-1; D: .; DNA: TGCAGCCACCGACCCCTCGGCACAGATACGCAGTATTTT; CDR3: CSHRPLGTDTQYF
J: TRBJ2-7; V: TRBV7-8; D: .; DNA: TGTGCCAGCAGTTGGAAAGCCTACGAGCAGTACTTC; CDR3: CASSWKAYEQYF
J: TRBJ2-1; V: TRBV28; D: TRBD1; DNA: TGTGCCAGCAGTTTGGACAGGGGCTCCTACAATGAGCAGTTCTTC; CDR3: CASSLDRGSYNEQFF
J: TRBJ1-3; V: TRBV19; D: TRBD1; DNA: TGTGCCAGTATCGACAGGGCGGCAGGAAACACCATATATTTT; CDR3: CASIDRAAGNTIYF
J: TRBJ2-7; V: TRBV5-4; D: .; DNA: TGTGCCAGCAGCCAAGCTAGCTCCCCCTACGAGCAGTACTTC; CDR3: CASSQASSPYEQYF
J: TRBJ2-7; V: TRBV6-5; D: .; DNA: TGTGCCACTTCACAGGGACGCGGGGAGCAGTACTTC; CDR3: CATSQGRGEQYF
J: TRBJ1-6; V: TRBV6-1; D: TRBD1; DNA: TGTGCCAGCAGTGAAGGGGACTGGACAGGGAAGGGACTACCCAATTCACCCCTCCACTTT; CDR3: CASSEGDWTGKGLPNSPLHF
J: TRBJ2-5; V: TRBV14; D: TRBD2; DNA: TGTGCCAGCAGCTCAGCGGGGTACCAAGAGACCCAGTACTTC; CDR3: CASSSAGYQETQYF
J: TRBJ2-3; V: TRBV11-2; D: .; DNA: TGTGCCAGCAGCTTCAAGGACAGCTTCACAGATACGCAGTATTTT; CDR3: CASSFKDSFTDTQYF
J: TRBJ2-1; V: TRBV5-1; D: .; DNA: TGCGCCAGCAGCCCCATTGGCTACAATGAGCAGTTCTTC; CDR3: CASSPIGYNEQFF
J: TRBJ2-1; V: TRBV6-1; D: TRBD2; DNA: TGTGCCAGCAGTGTTGGTAGAGCGGGAGTAGGCAATGAGCAGTTCTTC; CDR3: CASSVGRAGVGNEQFF
J: TRBJ2-6; V: TRBV21-1; D: .; DNA: TGTGCCAGCAGCAAAGCGGACTTTGAGGGACAGACATCCCAAGTCTCTGGGGCCAACGTCCTGACTTTC; CDR3: CASSKADFEGQTSQVSGANVLTF
J: TRBJ1-6; V: TRBV19; D: .; DNA: TGTGCCAGTAGGGACGGACGGTTCTATAATTCACCCCTCCACTTT; CDR3: CASRDGRFYNSPLHF
J: TRBJ2-3; V: TRBV9; D: .; DNA: TGTGCCGCCATAGTGGGGGCCGGTTTTACGCAGTATTTT; CDR3: CAAIVGAGFTQYF
J: TRBJ1-6; V: TRBV5-1; D: .; DNA: TGCGCCAGCAGCCCCGGGGTGGGCAGGGTGAGCTCCTATAATTCACCCCTCCACTTT; CDR3: CASSPGVGRVSSYNSPLHF
J: TRBJ1-2; V: TRBV6-1; D: .; DNA: TGTGCCAGCACCGAGCGTTCGGGAAACTATGGCTACACCTTC; CDR3: CASTERSGNYGYTF
J: TRBJ2-5; V: TRBV6-1; D: TRBD2; DNA: TGTGCCAGCAGAGGGACTAGCGGGTTTGGGGCCCAGTACTTC; CDR3: CASRGTSGFGAQYF
J: TRBJ2-3; V: TRBV7-9; D: TRBD2; DNA: TGTGCCAGCAGCCAGTTTCCGGGACTAGCGGGGGGTCGGTCAGATACGCAGTATTTT; CDR3: CASSQFPGLAGGRSDTQYF